The source of this T cell receptor beta chain is a study of beta chain features in type 1 diabetes (dated by TCRdb to between 2017 and 2018). With respect to the entire study: Mean age, gender distribution, total cell number and subset yield were not different between patients and healthy donors. A total of 100 million to 140 million sorted cells were examined across all samples, and the number of cells per subset was strongly correlated with RNA yield. In the study, recently diagnosed type 1 diabetes patients and matched healthy donors were compared on the TCRB repertoires of their sorted circulating CD4+ T cell subsets. Naive and central memory subsets were obtained from all 28 donors, but regulatory and stem cell-like memory subsets were isolated from only 8 patients and roughly eight healthy donors. What the work shows at the level of the full study, not this receptor alone: Sequencing cDNA rather than genomic DNA could over-represent highly expressing activated cells, although activation and CD3 levels did not differ between groups. Shorter templates might have been favored by PCR, but patient and control samples were amplified and corrected together, so both groups would have been affected equally by any skew. Because the HLA sub-analyses included only small numbers of individuals, any influence of HLA type on TCRB rearrangement was left unresolved. Type 1 diabetes patients showed a moderate but significant shortening of TCRB CDR3 length in all four CD4+ subsets. At VDJ recombination sites, patients with type 1 diabetes made fewer insertions and deleted more nucleotides, a pattern implying thymic rearrangement abnormalities. Naive, central memory and regulatory TCRB repertoires appeared to be more similar among patients than among healthy donors.

The entire amount of isolated RNA was reverse transcribed using the High Capacity cDNA Reverse Transcription Kit, so the sequenced TCRB transcripts were expressed ones. Deep immunoSEQ sequencing was performed on naive, central memory and regulatory T cell samples, with an average of about 3.57 million total reads per sample. After sorted cells were lysed in RLT buffer, RNA was extracted with DNase-treated RNeasy Micro or Mini kits, with the choice depending on cell number. Each cell subset was processed separately to prevent cross-contamination, with patient and healthy donor samples processed together. Using the immunoSEQ multiplex PCR, TCRB sequences were amplified from cDNA into 87-bp fragments spanning the CDR3 region. The amplicons were sequenced using the Illumina HiSeq platform. The authors' analysis ran thus. Synthetic template baselines were used to correct PCR bias computationally, reads within Hamming distance 2 were collapsed, and singletons that could not be merged were discarded. By aligning reads against IMGT, V, D and J genes, CDR3 length, and insertions or deletions at six rearrangement sites were assigned. Clonotype counts were normalized to sorted cell number within each subset before computing true diversity and Gini coefficients with the tcR R package. The overlap coefficient, calculated on TCRB nucleotide sequences, was used to quantify repertoire sharing. Out-of-frame TCRB sequences from naive cells were analyzed as a proxy for the pre-selection repertoire. TCRdb mirrors the immuneACCESS table, restricted to in-frame sequences. Some clones are absent from its copies; in checked studies, under half trace to an unresolved V gene, and the reason for the others is unknown. V and J calls and clone size follow that table, whereas D and trimming were derived from the DNA. In all, the sample holds 640,000 or so clones, and around 15% of those were seen once. The ten largest clonotypes hold approximately 0.042% of the sample.

Trimming accounts for 4 bases at V and 4 bases at J, while the number of junction bases matched to no gene is 3. The CDR3 spans 14 residues, from the cysteine through the phenylalanine. Only the CDR3 DNA stays, 42 bases, in frame from base 1. Per the germline V gene, SGHDT is the CDR1 and YYEEEE is the CDR2. This clone was seen only a few times. Its cognate antigen has yet to be identified. Base qualities are not at hand, and no much larger clone is one base apart. A single peripheral blood draw of about 120 mL on average was collected from each donor into heparinised tubes. Using a panel that included CD45RO, CCR7, CD25, CD127, CD95 and CD27, naive, central memory, regulatory and stem cell-like memory CD4+ T cells were sorted on a BD FACSAria II. Purity was above 95% for every sorted population. Right away, PBMCs were isolated by Lymphoprep density gradient centrifugation and were stained directly, with no culture step. To minimize batch effects, samples were stained and sorted in pairs, one healthy donor with one patient per experiment.

Sequenced input: naive CD4+ T cells from blood. This sample's cell subset or site label indicates: true naive CD4+ T cells. The chain was built from TRBV5-6 and TRBJ2-7, and TRBD2 matches 12 of the central bases. The receptor was isolated from a man aged 18 to 30 with type 1 diabetes. The CDR3 region reads CASSPGLAGYEQYF. The sequence in DNA is TGTGCCAGCAGCCCTGGACTAGCGGGGTACGAGCAGTACTTC.